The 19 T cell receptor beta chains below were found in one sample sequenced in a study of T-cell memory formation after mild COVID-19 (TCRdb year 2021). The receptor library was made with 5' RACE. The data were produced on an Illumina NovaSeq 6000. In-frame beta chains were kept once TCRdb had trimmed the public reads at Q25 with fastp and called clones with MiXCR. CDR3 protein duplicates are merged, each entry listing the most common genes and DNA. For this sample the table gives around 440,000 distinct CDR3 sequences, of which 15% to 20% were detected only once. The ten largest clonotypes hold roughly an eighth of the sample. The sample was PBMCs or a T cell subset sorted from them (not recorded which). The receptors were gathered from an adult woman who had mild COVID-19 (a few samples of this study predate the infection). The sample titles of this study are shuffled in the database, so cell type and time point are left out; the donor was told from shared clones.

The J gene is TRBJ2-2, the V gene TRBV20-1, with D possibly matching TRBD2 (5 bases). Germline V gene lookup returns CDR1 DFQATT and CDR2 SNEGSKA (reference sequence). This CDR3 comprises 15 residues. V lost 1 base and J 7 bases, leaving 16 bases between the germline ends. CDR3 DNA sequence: TGCAGTGCTAGAGCGGTTGGGAGATTGGGCGGGGAGCTGTTTTTT. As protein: CSARAVGRLGGELFF.

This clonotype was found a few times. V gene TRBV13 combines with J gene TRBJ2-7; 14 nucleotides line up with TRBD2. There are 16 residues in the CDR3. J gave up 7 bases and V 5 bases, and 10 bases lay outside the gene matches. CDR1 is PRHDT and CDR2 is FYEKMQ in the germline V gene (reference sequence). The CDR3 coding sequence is TGTGCCAGCAGCCTTGGGACTAGCGGGAGAGGTGGAGAGCAGTACTTC. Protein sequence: CASSLGTSGRGGEQYF.

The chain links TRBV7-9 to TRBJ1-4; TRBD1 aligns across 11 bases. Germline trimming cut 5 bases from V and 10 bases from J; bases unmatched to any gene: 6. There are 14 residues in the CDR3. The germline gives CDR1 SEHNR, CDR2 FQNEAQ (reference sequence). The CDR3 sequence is CASSTGTGGGKLFF. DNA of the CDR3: TGTGCCAGCAGCACCGGGACAGGGGGGGGAAAACTGTTTTTT.

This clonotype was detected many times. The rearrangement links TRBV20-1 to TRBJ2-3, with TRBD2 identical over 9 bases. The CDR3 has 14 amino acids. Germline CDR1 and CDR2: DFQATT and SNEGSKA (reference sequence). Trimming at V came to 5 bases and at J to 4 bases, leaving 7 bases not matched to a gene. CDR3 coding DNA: TGCAGTGCTCCACCTAGCGGGGAGGCAGATACGCAGTATTTT. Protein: CSAPPSGEADTQYF.

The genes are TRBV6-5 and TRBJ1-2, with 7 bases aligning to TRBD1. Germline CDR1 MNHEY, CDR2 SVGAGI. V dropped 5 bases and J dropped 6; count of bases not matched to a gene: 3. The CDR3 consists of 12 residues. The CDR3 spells CASSRTGDGYTF. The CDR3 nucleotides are TGTGCCAGCAGTCGCACAGGGGATGGCTACACCTTC.

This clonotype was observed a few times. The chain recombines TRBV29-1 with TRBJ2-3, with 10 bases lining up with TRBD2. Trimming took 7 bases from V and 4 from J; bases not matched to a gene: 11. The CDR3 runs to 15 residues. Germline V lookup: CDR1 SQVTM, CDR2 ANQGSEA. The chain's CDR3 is CSEWTSGRGADTQYF. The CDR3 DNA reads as TGCAGCGAATGGACTAGCGGCCGGGGGGCAGATACGCAGTATTTT.

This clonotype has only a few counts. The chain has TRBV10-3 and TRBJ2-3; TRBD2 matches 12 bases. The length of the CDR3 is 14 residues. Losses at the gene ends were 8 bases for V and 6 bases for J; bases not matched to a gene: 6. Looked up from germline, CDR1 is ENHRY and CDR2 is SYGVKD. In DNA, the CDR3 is TGTGCCATCGCTAGCGGGGGGGCCTCGGATACGCAGTATTTT. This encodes CAIASGGASDTQYF.

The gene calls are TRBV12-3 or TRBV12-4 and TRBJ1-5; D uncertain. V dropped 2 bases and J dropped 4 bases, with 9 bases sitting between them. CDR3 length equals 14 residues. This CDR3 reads CASSLRVGNQPQHF. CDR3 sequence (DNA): TGTGCCAGCAGTTTAAGGGTAGGGAATCAGCCCCAGCATTTT.

CDR3 DNA: TGTGCCACCAGACAGGGGACCGGGGAGCTGTTTTTT. Its protein product is CATRQGTGELFF. The V call is TRBV24-1, the J call TRBJ2-2; the match to TRBD1 covers 7 bases. J lost 5 bases, V lost 7 bases, and 0 bases had no gene match. This CDR3 comprises 12 residues. CDR1 is KGHDR, CDR2 SFDVKD, per germline.

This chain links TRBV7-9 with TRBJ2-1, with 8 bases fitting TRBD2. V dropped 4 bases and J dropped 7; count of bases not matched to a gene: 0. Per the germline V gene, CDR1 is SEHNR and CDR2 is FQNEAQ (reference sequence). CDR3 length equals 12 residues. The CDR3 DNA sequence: TGTGCCAGCAGCTCTAGCGGGAATGAGCAGTTCTTC. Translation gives CASSSSGNEQFF.

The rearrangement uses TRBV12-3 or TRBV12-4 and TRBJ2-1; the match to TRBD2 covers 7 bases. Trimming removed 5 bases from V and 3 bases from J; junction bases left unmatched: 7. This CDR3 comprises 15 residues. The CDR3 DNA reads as TGTGCCAGCAGTCGCTCCGGGACTAACTACAATGAGCAGTTCTTC. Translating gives CASSRSGTNYNEQFF.

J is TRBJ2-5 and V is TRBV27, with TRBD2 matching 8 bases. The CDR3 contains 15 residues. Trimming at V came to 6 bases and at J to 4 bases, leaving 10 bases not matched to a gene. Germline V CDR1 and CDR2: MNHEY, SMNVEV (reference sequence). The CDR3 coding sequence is TGTGCCAGCAGGGGGAGCGGGGGCCTAGGAGAGACCCAGTACTTC. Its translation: CASRGSGGLGETQYF.

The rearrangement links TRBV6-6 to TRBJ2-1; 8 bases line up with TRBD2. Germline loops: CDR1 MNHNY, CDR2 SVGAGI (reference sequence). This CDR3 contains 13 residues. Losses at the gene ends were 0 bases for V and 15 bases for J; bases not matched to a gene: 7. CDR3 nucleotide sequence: TGTGCCAGCAGTTACTCGAAGGCGGGAGGCCTGTTCTTC. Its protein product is CASSYSKAGGLFF.

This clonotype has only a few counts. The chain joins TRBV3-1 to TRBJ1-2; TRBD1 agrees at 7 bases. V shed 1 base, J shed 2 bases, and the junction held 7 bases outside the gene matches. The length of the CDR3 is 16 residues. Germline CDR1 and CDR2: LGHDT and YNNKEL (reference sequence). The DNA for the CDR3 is TGTGCCAGCAGCCAAGTCCCCTCGGACAGGAACTATGGCTACACCTTC. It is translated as CASSQVPSDRNYGYTF.

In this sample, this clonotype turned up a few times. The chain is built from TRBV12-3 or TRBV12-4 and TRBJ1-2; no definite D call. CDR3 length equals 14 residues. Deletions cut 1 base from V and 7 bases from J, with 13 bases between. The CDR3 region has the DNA TGTGCCAGCAGTTTAGTGTACGGGGAGTCTGGCTACACCTTC. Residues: CASSLVYGESGYTF.

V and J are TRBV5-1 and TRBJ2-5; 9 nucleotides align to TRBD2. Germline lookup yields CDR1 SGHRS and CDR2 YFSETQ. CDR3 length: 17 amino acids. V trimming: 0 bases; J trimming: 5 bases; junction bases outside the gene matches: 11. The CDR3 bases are TGCGCCAGCAGCTTGGTTCGGGCTAGCGGGGCACGGGAGACCCAGTACTTC. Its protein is CASSLVRASGARETQYF.

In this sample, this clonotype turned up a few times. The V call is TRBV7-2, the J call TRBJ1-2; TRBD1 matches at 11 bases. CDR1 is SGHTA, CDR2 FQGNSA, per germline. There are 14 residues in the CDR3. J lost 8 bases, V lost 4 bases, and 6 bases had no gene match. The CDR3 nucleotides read TGTGCCAGCAGCTCTAGGACAGGGGGCGTCGGCTACACCTTC. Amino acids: CASSSRTGGVGYTF.

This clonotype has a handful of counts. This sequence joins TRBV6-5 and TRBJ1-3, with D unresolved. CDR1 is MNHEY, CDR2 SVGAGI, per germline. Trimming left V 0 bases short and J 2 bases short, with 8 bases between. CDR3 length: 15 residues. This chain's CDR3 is CASSYSRQPGNTIYF. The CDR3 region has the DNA TGTGCCAGCAGTTACTCCCGTCAACCTGGAAACACCATATATTTT.

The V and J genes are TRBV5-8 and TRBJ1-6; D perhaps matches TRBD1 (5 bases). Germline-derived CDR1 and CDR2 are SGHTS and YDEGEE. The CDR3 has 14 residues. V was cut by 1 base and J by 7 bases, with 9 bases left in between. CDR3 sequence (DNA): TGTGCCAGCAGCTTGTTCGGGGCAAATTCACCCCTCCACTTT. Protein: CASSLFGANSPLHF.